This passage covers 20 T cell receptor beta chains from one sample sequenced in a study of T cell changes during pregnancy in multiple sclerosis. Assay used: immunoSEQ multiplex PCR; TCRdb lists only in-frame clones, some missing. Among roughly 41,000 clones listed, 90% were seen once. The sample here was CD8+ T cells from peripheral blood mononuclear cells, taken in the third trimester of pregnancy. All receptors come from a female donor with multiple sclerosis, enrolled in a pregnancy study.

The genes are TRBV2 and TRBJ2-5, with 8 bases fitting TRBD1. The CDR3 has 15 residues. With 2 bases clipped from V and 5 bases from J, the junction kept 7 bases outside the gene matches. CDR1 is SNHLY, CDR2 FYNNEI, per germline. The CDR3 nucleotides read TGTGCCAGCAGTGAACCGACAGGGGTAGGGGAGACCCAGTACTTC. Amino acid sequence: CASSEPTGVGETQYF. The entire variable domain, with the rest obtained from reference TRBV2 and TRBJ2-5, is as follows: EPEVTQTPSHQVTQMGQEVILRCVPISNHLYFYWYRQILGQKVEFLVSFYNNEISEKSEIFDDQFSVERPDGSNFTLKIRSTKLEDSAMYFCASSEPTGVGETQYFGPGTRLLVL.

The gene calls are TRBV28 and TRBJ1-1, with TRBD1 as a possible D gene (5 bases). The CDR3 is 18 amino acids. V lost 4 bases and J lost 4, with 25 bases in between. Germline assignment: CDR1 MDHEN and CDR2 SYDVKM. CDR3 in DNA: TGTGCCAGCAGTTCATTATTTATTCTGGGGGGAGGCGGCACTGAAGCTTTCTTT. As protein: CASSSLFILGGGGTEAFF.

The CDR3, as DNA: TGTGCCAGCACCTTTGGAGGGGAAAACTACGAGCAGTACTTC. Translation: CASTFGGENYEQYF. The V gene is TRBV6-6, the J gene TRBJ2-7; D may be TRBD2 (6 bases). The CDR3 loop spans 14 amino acids. The germline gives CDR1 MNHNY, CDR2 SVGAGI (reference sequence). Trimming stripped 7 bases from V and 3 bases from J, with 16 bases between.

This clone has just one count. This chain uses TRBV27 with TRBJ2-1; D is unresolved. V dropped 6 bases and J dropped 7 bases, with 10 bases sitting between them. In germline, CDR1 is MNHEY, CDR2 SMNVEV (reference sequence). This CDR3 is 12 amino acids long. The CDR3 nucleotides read TGTGCCAGCAGCCTCATCGGGAATGAGCAGTTCTTC. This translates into CASSLIGNEQFF.

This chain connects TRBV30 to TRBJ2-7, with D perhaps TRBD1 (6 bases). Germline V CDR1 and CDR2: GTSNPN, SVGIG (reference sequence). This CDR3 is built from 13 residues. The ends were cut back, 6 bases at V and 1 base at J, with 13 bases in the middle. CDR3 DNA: TGTGCCTGCCTACGGGACACATCCTACGAGCAGTACTTC. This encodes CACLRDTSYEQYF.

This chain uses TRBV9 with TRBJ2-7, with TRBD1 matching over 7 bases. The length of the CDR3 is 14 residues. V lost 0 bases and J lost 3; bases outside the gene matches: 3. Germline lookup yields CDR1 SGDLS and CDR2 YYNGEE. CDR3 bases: TGTGCCAGCAGCGTAGGGGACAGTAACTACGAGCAGTACTTC. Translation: CASSVGDSNYEQYF.

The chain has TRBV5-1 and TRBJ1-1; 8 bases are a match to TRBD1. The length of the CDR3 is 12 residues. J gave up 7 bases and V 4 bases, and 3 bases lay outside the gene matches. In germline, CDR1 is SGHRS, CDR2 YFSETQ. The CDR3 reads CASSRGQGEAFF. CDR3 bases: TGCGCCAGCAGCCGAGGACAGGGTGAAGCTTTCTTT. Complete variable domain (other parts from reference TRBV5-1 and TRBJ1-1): KAGVTQTPRYLIKTRGQQVTLSCSPISGHRSVSWYQQTPGQGLQFLFEYFSETQRNKGNFPGRFSGRQFSNSRSEMNVSTLELGDSALYLCASSRGQGEAFFGQGTRLTVV.

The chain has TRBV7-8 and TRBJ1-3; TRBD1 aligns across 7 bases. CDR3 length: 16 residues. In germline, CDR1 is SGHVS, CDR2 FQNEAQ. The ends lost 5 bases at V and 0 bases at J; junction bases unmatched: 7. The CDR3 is CASSRWDSSSGNTIYF. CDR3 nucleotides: TGTGCCAGCAGCCGCTGGGACAGCTCCTCTGGAAACACCATATATTTT.

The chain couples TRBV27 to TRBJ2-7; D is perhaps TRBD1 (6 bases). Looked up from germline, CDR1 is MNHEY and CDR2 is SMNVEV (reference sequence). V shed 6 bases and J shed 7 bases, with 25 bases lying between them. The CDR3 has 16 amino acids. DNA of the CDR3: TGTGCCAGCAGACGAACCAGGGGCGATTATACTACGGAGCAGTACTTC. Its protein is CASRRTRGDYTTEQYF.

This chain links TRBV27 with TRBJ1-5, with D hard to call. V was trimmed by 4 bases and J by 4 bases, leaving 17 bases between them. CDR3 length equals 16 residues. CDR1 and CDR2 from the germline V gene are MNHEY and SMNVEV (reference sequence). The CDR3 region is CASSSYLRGLNQPQHF. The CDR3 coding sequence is TGTGCCAGCAGTTCCTACCTCCGCGGCCTGAATCAGCCCCAGCATTTT.

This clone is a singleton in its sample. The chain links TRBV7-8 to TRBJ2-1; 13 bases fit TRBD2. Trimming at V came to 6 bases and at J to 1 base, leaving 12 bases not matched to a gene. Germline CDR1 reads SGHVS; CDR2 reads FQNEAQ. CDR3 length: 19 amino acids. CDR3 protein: CASSSHDGLAGESYNEQFF. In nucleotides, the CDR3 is TGTGCCAGCAGTTCCCACGATGGACTAGCGGGAGAATCCTACAATGAGCAGTTCTTC. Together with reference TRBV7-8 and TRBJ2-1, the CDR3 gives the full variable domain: GAGVSQSPRYKVAKRGQDVALRCDPISGHVSLFWYQQALGQGPEFLTYFQNEAQLDKSGLPSDRFFAERPEGSVSTLKIQRTQQEDSAVYLCASSSHDGLAGESYNEQFFGPGTRLTVL.

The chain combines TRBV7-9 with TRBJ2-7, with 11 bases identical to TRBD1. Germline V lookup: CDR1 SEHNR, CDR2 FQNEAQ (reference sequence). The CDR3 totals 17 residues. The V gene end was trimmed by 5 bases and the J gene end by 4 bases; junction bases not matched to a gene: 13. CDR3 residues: CASSPSFGQGAMYEQYF. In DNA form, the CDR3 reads TGTGCCAGCAGCCCATCTTTCGGACAGGGGGCGATGTACGAGCAGTACTTC.

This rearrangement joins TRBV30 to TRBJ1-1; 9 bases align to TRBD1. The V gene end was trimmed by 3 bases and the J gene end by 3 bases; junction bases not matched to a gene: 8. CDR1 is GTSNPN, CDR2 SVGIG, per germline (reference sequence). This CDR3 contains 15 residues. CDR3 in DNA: TGTGCCTGGAGCGCCGGGACAGGGTTGTACACTGAAGCTTTCTTT. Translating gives CAWSAGTGLYTEAFF.

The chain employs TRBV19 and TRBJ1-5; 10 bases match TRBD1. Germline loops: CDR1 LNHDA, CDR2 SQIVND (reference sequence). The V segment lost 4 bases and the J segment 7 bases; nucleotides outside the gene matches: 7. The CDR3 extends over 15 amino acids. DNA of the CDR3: TGTGCCAGTAGTACTGACAGGGGGCGAGGGCAGCCCCAGCATTTT. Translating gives CASSTDRGRGQPQHF. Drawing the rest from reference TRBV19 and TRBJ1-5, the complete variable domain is DGGITQSPKYLFRKEGQNVTLSCEQNLNHDAMYWYRQDPGQGLRLIYYSQIVNDFQKGDIAEGYSVSREKKESFPLTVTSAQKNPTAFYLCASSTDRGRGQPQHFGDGTRLSIL.

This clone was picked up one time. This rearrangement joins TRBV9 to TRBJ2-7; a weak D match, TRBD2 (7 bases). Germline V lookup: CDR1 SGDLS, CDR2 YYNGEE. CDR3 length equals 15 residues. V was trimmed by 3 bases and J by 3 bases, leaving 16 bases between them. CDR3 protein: CASSGGGGGGYEQYF. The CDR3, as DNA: TGTGCCAGCAGCGGAGGGGGGGGAGGCGGCTACGAGCAGTACTTC. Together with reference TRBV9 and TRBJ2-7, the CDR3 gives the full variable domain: DSGVTQTPKHLITATGQRVTLRCSPRSGDLSVYWYQQSLDQGLQFLIQYYNGEERAKGNILERFSAQQFPDLHSELNLSSLELGDSALYFCASSGGGGGGYEQYFGPGTRLTVT.

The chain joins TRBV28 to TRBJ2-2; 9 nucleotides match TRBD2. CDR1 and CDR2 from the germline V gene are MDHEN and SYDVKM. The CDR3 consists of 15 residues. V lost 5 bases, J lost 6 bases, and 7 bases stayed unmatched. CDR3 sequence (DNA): TGTGCCAGCAGTATAGCGGGAGCGGAAGCCGGGGAGCTGTTTTTT. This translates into CASSIAGAEAGELFF.

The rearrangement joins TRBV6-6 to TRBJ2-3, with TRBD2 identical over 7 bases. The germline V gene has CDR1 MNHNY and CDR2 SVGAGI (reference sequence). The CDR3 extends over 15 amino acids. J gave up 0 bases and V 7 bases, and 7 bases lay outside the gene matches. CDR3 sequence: CASIRTSASTDTQYF. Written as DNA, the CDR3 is TGTGCCAGCATCAGAACTAGCGCAAGCACAGATACGCAGTATTTT.

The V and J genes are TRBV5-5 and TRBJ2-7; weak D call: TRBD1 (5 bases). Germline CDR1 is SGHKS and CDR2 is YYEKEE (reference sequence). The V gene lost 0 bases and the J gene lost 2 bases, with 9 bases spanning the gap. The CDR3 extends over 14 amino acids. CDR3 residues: CASSLDRTPYEQYF. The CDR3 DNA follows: TGTGCCAGCAGCTTGGACAGGACCCCCTACGAGCAGTACTTC. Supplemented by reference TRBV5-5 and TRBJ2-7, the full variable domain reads DAGVTQSPTHLIKTRGQQVTLRCSPISGHKSVSWYQQVLGQGPQFIFQYYEKEERGRGNFPDRFSARQFPNYSSELNVNALLLGDSALYLCASSLDRTPYEQYFGPGTRLTVT.

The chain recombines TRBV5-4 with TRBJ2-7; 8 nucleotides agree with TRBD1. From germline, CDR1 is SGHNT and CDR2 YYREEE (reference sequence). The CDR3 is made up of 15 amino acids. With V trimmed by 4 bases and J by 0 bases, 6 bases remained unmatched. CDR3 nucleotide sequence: TGTGCCAGCAGCACAGACAGGGGACCCTCCTACGAGCAGTACTTC. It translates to CASSTDRGPSYEQYF.

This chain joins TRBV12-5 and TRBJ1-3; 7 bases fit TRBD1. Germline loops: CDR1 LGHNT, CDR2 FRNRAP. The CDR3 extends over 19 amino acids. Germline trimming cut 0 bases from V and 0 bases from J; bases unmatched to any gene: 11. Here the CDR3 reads CASGLVRTGTVLSGNTIYF. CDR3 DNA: TGTGCTAGTGGTTTGGTTAGAACCGGGACAGTGCTCTCTGGAAACACCATATATTTT.